This TCR beta chain was obtained from a study of T cell responses to AZD1222 COVID-19 vaccine. Whole-study findings and limits: Most donors were white British, females outnumbered males, and clonal diversity was possibly underestimated. Per reports, nearly half of all spike-specific TCRs target regions that are unmutated in variants. The number of AZD1222 recipients seropositive at baseline was only 6 or 7. Spike-specific TCR breadth and depth rose after two AZD1222 doses.

Of note for this clone: Its target is unknown.

Sequenced by immunoSEQ multiplex PCR; TCRdb stores in-frame clones only, minus some. The sample includes 80,000 or so clones, 80% to 90% of them seen just once. The receptor was derived from an adult who received the AZD1222 COVID-19 vaccine. Sample: peripheral blood, taken 28 days after the second AZD1222 dose.

CDR3 DNA: TGCAGCGTTCCGGACAGCCACCTTTTAACAGATACGCAGTATTTT. Amino acid sequence: CSVPDSHLLTDTQYF. The V and J genes are TRBV29-1 and TRBJ2-3, with TRBD1 as a possible D gene (6 bases). The CDR3 runs 15 residues. Looked up from germline, CDR1 is SQVTM and CDR2 is ANQGSEA. Trimming took off 5 bases at V and 3 bases at J, with 18 bases between the two ends.